Shown below are 24 T cell receptor beta chains from a single sample sequenced in a study of shared clonotypes between healthy human individuals. Assay: immunoSEQ multiplex PCR; the TCRdb copy retains only in-frame clones and omits some. Here the sample spans about 2.1 million clones, about 94% being singletons. Positive CCR7 selection of CD45RO-negative cells yielded the naive CD8 cells, and terminally differentiated effector memory CD45RA+ cells were excluded. Sequencing input: naive CD8+ T cells from PBMCs. The receptors derive from a man in his late teens or twenties in good health. Some clones in this sample may be carry-over from other donors' samples.

This clone was seen only once. The J gene is TRBJ1-1, the V gene TRBV30; D is perhaps TRBD1 (5 bases). This CDR3 has 14 amino acids. Germline-derived CDR1 and CDR2 are GTSNPN and SVGIG (reference sequence). V lost 8 bases to trimming and J lost 2 bases, with 18 bases between them. The CDR3 DNA follows: TGTGCCCGGATTCAGGGAAACAAAAACACTGAAGCTTTCTTT. This translates into CARIQGNKNTEAFF.

The chain combines TRBV14 with TRBJ2-7; TRBD1 is a possible D gene (5 bases). The CDR3 spans 16 residues. From germline, CDR1 is SGHDN and CDR2 FVKESK. The germline V and J ends were trimmed by 1 base and 1 base, with 14 bases remaining between them. CDR3: CASSQGSRGGSYEQYF. CDR3 coding DNA: TGTGCCAGCAGCCAAGGTTCAAGGGGTGGTTCCTACGAGCAGTACTTC.

V and J are TRBV15 and TRBJ2-1; 7 positions match TRBD2. This CDR3 region has 16 residues. Germline lookup yields CDR1 LNHNV and CDR2 YYDKDF (reference sequence). Trimming at V came to 4 bases and at J to 6 bases, leaving 12 bases not matched to a gene. For the CDR3, the DNA is TGTGCCACCAGCATCTGGGGGGGGAGGCCCATCAATGAGCAGTTCTTC. Protein product: CATSIWGGRPINEQFF.

The CDR3 protein is CASRDRRVNTEAFF. DNA of the CDR3: TGTGCCAGCCGGGACAGACGGGTGAACACTGAAGCTTTCTTT. The V gene is TRBV7-9, the J gene TRBJ1-1; 7 bases are shared with TRBD1. Losses at the gene ends were 8 bases for V and 0 bases for J; bases not matched to a gene: 6. CDR1 and CDR2 from the germline V gene are SEHNR and FQNEAQ (reference sequence). CDR3 size: 14 residues.

The rearrangement links TRBV4-1 to TRBJ2-2, with D perhaps matching TRBD2 (5 bases). The V gene's germline CDR1 is MGHRA and CDR2 YSYEKL. V was clipped by 1 base and J by 6 bases, with 12 bases between them. The length of the CDR3 is 15 residues. This chain's CDR3 is CASSQVPRAAGELFF. CDR3 nucleotide sequence: TGCGCCAGCAGCCAAGTTCCACGAGCGGCCGGGGAGCTGTTTTTT.

With respect to this clone: This same CDR3 is encoded by further DNA sequences in the sample. This rearrangement joins TRBV28 to TRBJ2-7; 9 bases agree with TRBD1. CDR3 length: 14 amino acids. The V gene end was trimmed by 5 bases and the J gene end by 5 bases; junction bases not matched to a gene: 7. Germline lookup yields CDR1 MDHEN and CDR2 SYDVKM. The CDR3 DNA sequence: TGTGCCAGCAGTCCCCCGGGACAGGGCCACGAGCAGTACTTC. Its protein is CASSPPGQGHEQYF.

The V gene is TRBV18, the J gene TRBJ2-7, with a possible D match to TRBD1 (5 bases). Germline V gene sequence: CDR1 KGHSH, CDR2 LQKENI. Between the trimmed V and J ends, which lost 4 bases and 0 bases, there was a span of 10 bases. This CDR3 comprises 14 residues. The DNA for the CDR3 is TGTGCCAGCTCACGGGGCCTGAGCTCCTACGAGCAGTACTTC. This translates into CASSRGLSSYEQYF.

The chain employs TRBV30 and TRBJ2-7; the D is unclear. Germline CDR1 and CDR2: GTSNPN and SVGIG (reference sequence). Trimming took 2 bases from V and 0 from J, leaving 11 bases between them. This CDR3 has 14 residues. The CDR3 bases are TGTGCCTGGAGTTGGACCCCAAGCTCCTACGAGCAGTACTTC. Protein sequence: CAWSWTPSSYEQYF.

V and J are TRBV28 and TRBJ2-5; 7 bases agree with TRBD1. CDR3 length: 15 amino acids. Trimming removed 4 bases from V and 3 bases from J; junction bases left unmatched: 8. The germline gives CDR1 MDHEN, CDR2 SYDVKM. CDR3 coding DNA: TGTGCCAGCAGTTCCAAAAGGGACAGTGAAGAGACCCAGTACTTC. This gives the protein CASSSKRDSEETQYF.

The rearrangement joins TRBV29-1 to TRBJ2-3; 12 bases line up with TRBD2. Looked up from germline, CDR1 is SQVTM and CDR2 is ANQGSEA. Trimming took 1 base from V and 6 from J; bases not matched to a gene: 8. The CDR3 is 16 residues long. CDR3 in amino acids: CSVEGMTSGRLDTQYF. CDR3 bases: TGCAGCGTTGAAGGGATGACTAGCGGGAGACTGGATACGCAGTATTTT.

The chain uses TRBV28 and TRBJ2-5, with TRBD2 matching 13 bases. J was trimmed by 4 bases and V by 8 bases; bases with no gene match: 10. CDR1 MDHEN and CDR2 SYDVKM come from the germline V gene. This CDR3 comprises 16 residues. The CDR3 loop reads CASERWTSGSGETQYF. CDR3 coding DNA: TGTGCCAGCGAACGATGGACTAGCGGGAGTGGAGAGACCCAGTACTTC.

The chain carries TRBV6-1 and TRBJ2-3; D might be TRBD1 or TRBD2, each matching 5 bases. Trimming stripped 5 bases from V and 4 bases from J, with 16 bases between. CDR1 and CDR2 from the germline V gene are MNHNS and SASEGT. The CDR3 extends over 15 amino acids. CDR3 sequence reads: CASSNLRGVADTQYF. CDR3 DNA sequence: TGTGCCAGCAGTAATCTTCGAGGGGTGGCAGATACGCAGTATTTT.

This chain links TRBV27 with TRBJ1-3; perhaps TRBD1 as D (6 bases). Trimming left V 4 bases short and J 3 bases short, with 16 bases between. This CDR3 has 16 amino acids. Looked up from germline, CDR1 is MNHEY and CDR2 is SMNVEV (reference sequence). The CDR3 DNA reads TGTGCCAGCAGTTCCTCAGCAGGGGAGATTGGAAACACCATATATTTT. This codes for CASSSSAGEIGNTIYF.

The rearrangement joins TRBV11-2 to TRBJ1-4; a possible D gene is TRBD1 (5 bases). Germline CDR1 reads SGHAT; CDR2 reads FQNNGV. V was clipped by 2 bases and J by 0 bases, with 13 bases between them. The CDR3 extends over 17 amino acids. CDR3 residues: CASSLSATTATNEKLFF. The CDR3, as DNA: TGTGCCAGCAGCTTAAGTGCCACGACAGCAACTAATGAAAAACTGTTTTTT.

The genes are TRBV19 and TRBJ2-1, with a weak D call TRBD2 (5 bases). Germline loops: CDR1 LNHDA, CDR2 SQIVND (reference sequence). This CDR3 contains 14 residues. The germline V and J ends were trimmed by 3 bases and 8 bases, with 14 bases remaining between them. CDR3 protein: CASSINGIGDEQFF. The CDR3 nucleotides are TGTGCCAGTAGTATTAACGGGATAGGCGATGAGCAGTTCTTC.

The gene calls are TRBV2 and TRBJ2-1, with TRBD1 identical over 7 bases. The CDR3 loop spans 14 amino acids. V shed 8 bases, J shed 7 bases, and the junction held 11 bases outside the gene matches. Germline assignment: CDR1 SNHLY and CDR2 FYNNEI. CDR3 region: CASPSPGTANEQFF. CDR3 in DNA: TGTGCCAGCCCCTCCCCCGGGACAGCTAATGAGCAGTTCTTC.

V and J are TRBV11-2 and TRBJ1-4; TRBD1 might be the D (6 bases). This CDR3 region has 15 residues. The V end was cut by 5 bases, the J end by 7 bases, with 17 bases between. Germline-derived CDR1 and CDR2 are SGHAT and FQNNGV. The CDR3, as DNA: TGTGCCAGCAGCCCAACCGTAGGGGGGGGTGAAAAACTGTTTTTT. Protein: CASSPTVGGGEKLFF. Complete variable domain (other parts from reference TRBV11-2 and TRBJ1-4): EAGVAQSPRYKIIEKRQSVAFWCNPISGHATLYWYQQILGQGPKLLIQFQNNGVVDDSQLPKDRFSAERLKGVDSTLKIQPAKLEDSAVYLCASSPTVGGGEKLFFGSGTQLSVL.

This clone was counted once. The chain recombines TRBV5-5 with TRBJ2-2; D ambiguous. The CDR3 consists of 14 residues. V was clipped by 2 bases and J by 5 bases, with 10 bases between them. The germline gives CDR1 SGHKS, CDR2 YYEKEE (reference sequence). CDR3 in DNA: TGTGCCAGCAGCTTTGGAGAGGTGACCGGGGAGCTGTTTTTT. It encodes CASSFGEVTGELFF.

J is TRBJ1-1 and V is TRBV11-3; tentatively, D is TRBD1 (5 bases). Germline loops: CDR1 SGHNT, CDR2 YENEEA. This CDR3 is built from 13 residues. The germline V and J ends were trimmed by 1 base and 4 bases, with 7 bases remaining between them. In DNA, the CDR3 is TGTGCCAGCAGCTTAGCGAGGGGCACTGAAGCTTTCTTT. Its translation: CASSLARGTEAFF. The complete variable domain, with remaining parts taken from reference TRBV11-3 and TRBJ1-1, reads EAGVVQSPRYKIIEKKQPVAFWCNPISGHNTLYWYLQNLGQGPELLIRYENEEAVDDSQLPKDRFSAERLKGVDSTLKIQPAELGDSAVYLCASSLARGTEAFFGQGTRLTVV.

This clone was counted a single time. The V and J genes are TRBV29-1 and TRBJ1-1; no reliable D call. Germline values: CDR1 SQVTM, CDR2 ANQGSEA. Deletions cut 8 bases from V and 1 base from J, with 14 bases between. The CDR3 runs 13 residues. The CDR3 DNA reads as TGCAGCACTGAGGTAGCCGGGAACACTGAAGCTTTCTTT. Translating it yields CSTEVAGNTEAFF.

This clone was detected only once. The J gene is TRBJ2-3, the V gene TRBV27; no definite D call. In germline, CDR1 is MNHEY, CDR2 SMNVEV (reference sequence). The V end lost 8 bases, the J end lost 2 bases, and 23 bases lay between the germline ends. This CDR3 has 17 residues. Here the CDR3 DNA reads TGTGCCAGCGGGTTCACCATCGGGCCCACTATCACAGATACGCAGTATTTT. Its protein is CASGFTIGPTITDTQYF.

This clone appeared a few times. Other DNA sequences of this sample code for an identical CDR3. Written as DNA, the CDR3 is TGTGCCAGCAGTGAGACGGGCATGAACACTGAAGCTTTCTTT. This encodes CASSETGMNTEAFF. The V gene is TRBV6-1, the J gene TRBJ1-1; no clear D gene. V lost 3 bases and J lost 0, with 8 bases in between. The CDR3 extends over 14 amino acids. From germline, CDR1 is MNHNS and CDR2 SASEGT.

In its sample, this clone was seen once. V usage is TRBV28 and J usage is TRBJ1-1; the D gene is possibly TRBD1 (6 bases). The CDR3 contains 16 residues. CDR1 is MDHEN and CDR2 is SYDVKM in the germline V gene. V lost 2 bases and J lost 2, with 15 bases in between. CDR3 residues: CASSLPRGALNTEAFF. The CDR3 bases are TGTGCCAGCAGTTTACCTAGGGGGGCGCTTAACACTGAAGCTTTCTTT.

This clone is a singleton in its sample. The V call is TRBV28, the J call TRBJ2-7, with D perhaps TRBD1 (6 bases). In germline, CDR1 is MDHEN, CDR2 SYDVKM. Trimming pared 4 bases from V and 3 bases from J, leaving 16 bases between. This CDR3 has 15 residues. The CDR3 loop reads CASSSYGTRLYEQYF. The CDR3 region has the DNA TGTGCCAGCAGTTCTTACGGGACACGACTCTACGAGCAGTACTTC.